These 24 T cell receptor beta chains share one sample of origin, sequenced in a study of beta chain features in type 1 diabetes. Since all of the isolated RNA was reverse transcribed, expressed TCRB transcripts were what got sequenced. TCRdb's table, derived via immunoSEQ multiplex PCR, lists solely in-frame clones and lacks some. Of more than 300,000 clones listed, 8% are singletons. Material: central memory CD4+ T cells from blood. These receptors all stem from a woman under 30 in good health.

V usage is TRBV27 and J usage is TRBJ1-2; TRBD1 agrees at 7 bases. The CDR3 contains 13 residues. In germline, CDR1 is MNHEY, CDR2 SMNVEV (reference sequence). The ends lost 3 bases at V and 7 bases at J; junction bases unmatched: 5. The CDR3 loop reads CASSLTGRAGYTF. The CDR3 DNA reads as TGTGCCAGCAGTTTGACAGGGCGAGCTGGCTACACCTTC.

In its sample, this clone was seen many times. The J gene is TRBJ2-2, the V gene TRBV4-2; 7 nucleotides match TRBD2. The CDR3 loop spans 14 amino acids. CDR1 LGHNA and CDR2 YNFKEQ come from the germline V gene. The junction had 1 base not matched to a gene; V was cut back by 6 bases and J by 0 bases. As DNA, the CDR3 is TGTGCCAGCAGAGCGGGGCCGAACACCGGGGAGCTGTTTTTT. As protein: CASRAGPNTGELFF.

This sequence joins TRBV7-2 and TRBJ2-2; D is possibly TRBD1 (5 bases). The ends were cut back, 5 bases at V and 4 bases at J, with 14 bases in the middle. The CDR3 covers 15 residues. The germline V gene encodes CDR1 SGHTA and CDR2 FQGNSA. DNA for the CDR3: TGTGCCAGCAGCAAAAAAATGGGGCCCACCGGGGAGCTGTTTTTT. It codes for CASSKKMGPTGELFF. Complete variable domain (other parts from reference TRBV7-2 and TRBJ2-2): GAGVSQSPSNKVTEKGKDVELRCDPISGHTALYWYRQSLGQGLEFLIYFQGNSAPDKSGLPSDRFSAERTGGSVSTLTIQRTQQEDSAVYLCASSKKMGPTGELFFGEGSRLTVL.

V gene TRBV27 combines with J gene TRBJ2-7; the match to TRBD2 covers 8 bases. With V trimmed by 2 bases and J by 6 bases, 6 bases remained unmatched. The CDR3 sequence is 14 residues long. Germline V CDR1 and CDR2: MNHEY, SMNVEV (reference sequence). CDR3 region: CASSLALTSAEQYF. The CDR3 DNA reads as TGTGCCAGCAGTTTAGCCCTGACTAGCGCCGAGCAGTACTTC.

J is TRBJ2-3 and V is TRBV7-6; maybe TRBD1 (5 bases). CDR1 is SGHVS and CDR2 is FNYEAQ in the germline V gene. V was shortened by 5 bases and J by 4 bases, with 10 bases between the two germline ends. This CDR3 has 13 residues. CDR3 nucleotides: TGTGCCAGCAGCCAACAGGCAGCAGATACGCAGTATTTT. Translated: CASSQQAADTQYF.

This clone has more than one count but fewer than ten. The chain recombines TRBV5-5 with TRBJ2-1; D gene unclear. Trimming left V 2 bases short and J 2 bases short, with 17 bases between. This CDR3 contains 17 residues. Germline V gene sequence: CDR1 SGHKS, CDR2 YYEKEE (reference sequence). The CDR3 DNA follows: TGTGCCAGCAGCTTCATGCCCACCCTAGGAACCTACAATGAGCAGTTCTTC. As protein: CASSFMPTLGTYNEQFF. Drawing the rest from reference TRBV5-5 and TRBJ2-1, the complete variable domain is DAGVTQSPTHLIKTRGQQVTLRCSPISGHKSVSWYQQVLGQGPQFIFQYYEKEERGRGNFPDRFSARQFPNYSSELNVNALLLGDSALYLCASSFMPTLGTYNEQFFGPGTRLTVL.

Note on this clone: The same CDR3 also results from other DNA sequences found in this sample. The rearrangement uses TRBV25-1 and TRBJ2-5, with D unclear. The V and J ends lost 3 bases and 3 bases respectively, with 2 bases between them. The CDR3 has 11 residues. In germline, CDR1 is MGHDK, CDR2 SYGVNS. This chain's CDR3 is CASSEEETQYF. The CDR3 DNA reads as TGTGCCAGCAGTGAGGAAGAGACCCAGTACTTC.

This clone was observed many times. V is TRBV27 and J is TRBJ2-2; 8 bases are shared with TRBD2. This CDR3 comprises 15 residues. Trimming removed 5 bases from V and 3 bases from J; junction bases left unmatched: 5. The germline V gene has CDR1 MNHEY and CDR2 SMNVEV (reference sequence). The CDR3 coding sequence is TGTGCCAGCAGTCCGGGACTAGTTTACACCGGGGAGCTGTTTTTT. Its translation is CASSPGLVYTGELFF.

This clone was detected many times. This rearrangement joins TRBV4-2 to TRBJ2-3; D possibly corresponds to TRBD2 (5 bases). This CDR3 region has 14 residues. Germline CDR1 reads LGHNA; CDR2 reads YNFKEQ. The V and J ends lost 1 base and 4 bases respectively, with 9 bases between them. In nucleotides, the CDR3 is TGTGCCAGCAGCCAAGGACAAGCGGCAGATACGCAGTATTTT. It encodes CASSQGQAADTQYF.

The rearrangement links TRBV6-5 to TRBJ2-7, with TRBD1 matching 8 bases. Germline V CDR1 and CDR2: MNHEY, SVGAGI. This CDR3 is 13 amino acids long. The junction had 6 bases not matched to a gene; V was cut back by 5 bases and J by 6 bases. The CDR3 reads CASSPRTGIEQYF. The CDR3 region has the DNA TGTGCCAGCAGTCCCCGGACAGGGATCGAGCAGTACTTC.

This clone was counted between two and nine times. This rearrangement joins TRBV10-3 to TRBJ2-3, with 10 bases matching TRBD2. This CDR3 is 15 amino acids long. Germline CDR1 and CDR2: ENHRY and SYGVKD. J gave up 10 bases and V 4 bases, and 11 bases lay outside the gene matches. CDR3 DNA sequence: TGTGCCATCAGTGGGACTAGCGGAGGGGGAGAGGCGCAGTATTTT. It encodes CAISGTSGGGEAQYF.

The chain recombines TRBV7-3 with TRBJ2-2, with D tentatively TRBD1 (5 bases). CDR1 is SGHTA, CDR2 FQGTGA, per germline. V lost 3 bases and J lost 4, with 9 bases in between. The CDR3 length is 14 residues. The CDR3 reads CASSLRQSTGELFF. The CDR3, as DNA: TGTGCCAGCAGCTTGCGACAGTCCACCGGGGAGCTGTTTTTT.

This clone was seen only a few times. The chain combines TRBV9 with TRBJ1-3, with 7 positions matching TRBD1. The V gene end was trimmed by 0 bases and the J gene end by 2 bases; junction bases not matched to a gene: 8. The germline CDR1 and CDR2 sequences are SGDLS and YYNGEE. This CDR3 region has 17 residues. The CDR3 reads CASSVDQGGLPGNTIYF. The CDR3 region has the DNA TGTGCCAGCAGCGTAGACCAGGGGGGACTCCCTGGAAACACCATATATTTT.

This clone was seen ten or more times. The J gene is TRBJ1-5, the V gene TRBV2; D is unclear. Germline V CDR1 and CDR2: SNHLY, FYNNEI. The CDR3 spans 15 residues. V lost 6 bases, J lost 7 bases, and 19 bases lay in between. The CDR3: CASSYLASIVQPQHF. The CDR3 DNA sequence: TGTGCCAGCAGCTATTTGGCGTCAATTGTGCAGCCCCAGCATTTT.

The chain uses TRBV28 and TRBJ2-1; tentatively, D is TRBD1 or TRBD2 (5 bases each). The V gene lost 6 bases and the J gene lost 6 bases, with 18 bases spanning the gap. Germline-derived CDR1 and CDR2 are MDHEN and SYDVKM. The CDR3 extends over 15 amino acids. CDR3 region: CASRGGLPRGNEQFF. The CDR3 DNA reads TGTGCCAGCAGAGGCGGGCTCCCAAGGGGCAATGAGCAGTTCTTC.

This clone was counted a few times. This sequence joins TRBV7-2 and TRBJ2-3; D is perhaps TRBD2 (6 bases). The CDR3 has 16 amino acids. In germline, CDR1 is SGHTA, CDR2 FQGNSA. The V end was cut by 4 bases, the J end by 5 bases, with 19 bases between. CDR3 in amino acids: CASSSLGGTGGDTQYF. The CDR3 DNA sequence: TGTGCCAGCAGCTCCCTTGGCGGGACTGGGGGAGATACGCAGTATTTT.

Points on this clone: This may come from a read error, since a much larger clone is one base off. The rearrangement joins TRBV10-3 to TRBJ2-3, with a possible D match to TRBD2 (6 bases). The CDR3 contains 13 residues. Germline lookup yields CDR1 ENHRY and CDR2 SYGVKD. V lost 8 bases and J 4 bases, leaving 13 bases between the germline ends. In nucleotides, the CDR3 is TGTGCCATCCGGGAGCCTAGCGCAGATACGCAGTATTTT. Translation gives CAIREPSADTQYF.

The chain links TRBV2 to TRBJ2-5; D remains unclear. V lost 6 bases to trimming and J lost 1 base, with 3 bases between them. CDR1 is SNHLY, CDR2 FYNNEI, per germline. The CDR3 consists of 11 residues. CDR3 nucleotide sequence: TGTGCCAGCAGCAGCCAAGAGACCCAGTACTTC. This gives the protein CASSSQETQYF.

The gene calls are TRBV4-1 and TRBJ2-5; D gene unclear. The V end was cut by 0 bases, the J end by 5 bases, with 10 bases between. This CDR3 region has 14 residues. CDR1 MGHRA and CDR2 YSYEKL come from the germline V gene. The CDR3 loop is CASSQDEMRETQYF. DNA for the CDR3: TGCGCCAGCAGCCAAGACGAGATGAGGGAGACCCAGTACTTC.

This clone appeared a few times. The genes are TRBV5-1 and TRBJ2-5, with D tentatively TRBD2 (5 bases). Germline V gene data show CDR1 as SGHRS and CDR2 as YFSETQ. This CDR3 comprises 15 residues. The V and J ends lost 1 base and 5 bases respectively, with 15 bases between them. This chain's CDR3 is CASSLLGGPGETQYF. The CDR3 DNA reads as TGCGCCAGCAGCTTGCTCGGAGGCCCCGGGGAGACCCAGTACTTC. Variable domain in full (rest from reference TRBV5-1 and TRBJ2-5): KAGVTQTPRYLIKTRGQQVTLSCSPISGHRSVSWYQQTPGQGLQFLFEYFSETQRNKGNFPGRFSGRQFSNSRSEMNVSTLELGDSALYLCASSLLGGPGETQYFGPGTRLLVL.

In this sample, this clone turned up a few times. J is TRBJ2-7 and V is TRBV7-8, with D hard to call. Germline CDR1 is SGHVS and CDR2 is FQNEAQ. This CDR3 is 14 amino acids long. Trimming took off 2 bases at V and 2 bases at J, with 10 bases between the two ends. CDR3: CASSLSPTPYEQYF. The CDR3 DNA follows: TGTGCCAGCAGCTTATCTCCCACTCCCTACGAGCAGTACTTC. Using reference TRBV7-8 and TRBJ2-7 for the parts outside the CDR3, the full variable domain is GAGVSQSPRYKVAKRGQDVALRCDPISGHVSLFWYQQALGQGPEFLTYFQNEAQLDKSGLPSDRFFAERPEGSVSTLKIQRTQQEDSAVYLCASSLSPTPYEQYFGPGTRLTVT.

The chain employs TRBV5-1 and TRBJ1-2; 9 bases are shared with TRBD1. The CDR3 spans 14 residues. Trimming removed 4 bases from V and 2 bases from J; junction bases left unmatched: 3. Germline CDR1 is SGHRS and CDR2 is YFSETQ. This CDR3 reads CASSQGTGNYGYTF. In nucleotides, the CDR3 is TGCGCCAGCAGCCAGGGGACAGGGAACTATGGCTACACCTTC.

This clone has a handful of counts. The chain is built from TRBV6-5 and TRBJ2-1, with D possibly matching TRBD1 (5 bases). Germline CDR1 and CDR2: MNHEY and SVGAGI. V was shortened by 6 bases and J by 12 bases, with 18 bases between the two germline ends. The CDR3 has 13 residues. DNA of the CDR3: TGTGCCAGCAGATCTACTAAGGGGCTTCGGCAGTTCTTC. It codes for CASRSTKGLRQFF.

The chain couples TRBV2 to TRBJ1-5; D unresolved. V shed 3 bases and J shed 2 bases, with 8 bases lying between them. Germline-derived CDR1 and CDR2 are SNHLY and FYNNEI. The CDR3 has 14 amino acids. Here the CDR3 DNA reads TGTGCCAGCAGTGAGGATTCAGGCAATCAGCCCCAGCATTTT. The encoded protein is CASSEDSGNQPQHF.